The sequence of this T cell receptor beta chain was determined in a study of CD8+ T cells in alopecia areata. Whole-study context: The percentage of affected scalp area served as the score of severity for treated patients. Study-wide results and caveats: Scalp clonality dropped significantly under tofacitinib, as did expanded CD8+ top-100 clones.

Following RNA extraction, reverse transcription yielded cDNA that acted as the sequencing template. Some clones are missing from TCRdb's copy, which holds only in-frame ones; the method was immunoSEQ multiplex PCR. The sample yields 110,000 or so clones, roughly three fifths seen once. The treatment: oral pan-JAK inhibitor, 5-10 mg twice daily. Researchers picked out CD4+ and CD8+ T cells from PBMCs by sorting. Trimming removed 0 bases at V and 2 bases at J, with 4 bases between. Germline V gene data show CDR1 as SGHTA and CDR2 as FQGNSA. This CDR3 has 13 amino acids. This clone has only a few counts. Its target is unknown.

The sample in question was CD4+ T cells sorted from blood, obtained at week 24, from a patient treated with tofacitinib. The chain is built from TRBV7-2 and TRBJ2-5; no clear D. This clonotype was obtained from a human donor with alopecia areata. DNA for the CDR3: TGTGCCAGCAGCTTAGCGGCTCAAGAGACCCAGTACTTC. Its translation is CASSLAAQETQYF. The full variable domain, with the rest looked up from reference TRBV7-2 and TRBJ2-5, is GAGVSQSPSNKVTEKGKDVELRCDPISGHTALYWYRQSLGQGLEFLIYFQGNSAPDKSGLPSDRFSAERTGGSVSTLTIQRTQQEDSAVYLCASSLAAQETQYFGPGTRLLVL.